This T cell receptor beta chain originates from a study of T cells in Graves' hyperthyroidism and ophthalmopathy. Study conclusions and caveats: Model predictions of ophthalmopathy came a median 6.5 months before onset. Researchers found most expanded thyroid clonotypes above 0.001 in blood as well.

Uncontrolled infection, other autoimmune disease, pregnancy or lactation barred patients from enrollment. TCR beta CDR3 sequences were amplified from RNA transcripts. With the HTBI primer set, the TCR CDR3 went through a first round of RT-PCR. A single record per CDR3 protein comes from TCRdb applying MiXCR to the multiplex PCR reads. Here the sample spans fewer than 300,000 distinct CDR3 sequences, approximately 14% being singletons. In the case of this clonotype: Its specificity is unknown.

The ends were cut back, 6 bases at V and 0 bases at J, with 24 bases in the middle. This CDR3 is 20 amino acids long. CDR1 is MNHNS and CDR2 is SASEGT in the germline V gene. The sequence came from a woman between 50 and 59 years old with Graves' hyperthyroidism that later progressed to Graves' ophthalmopathy. This sequence joins TRBV6-1 and TRBJ1-6; the D gene is possibly TRBD1 (6 bases). Sequencing was carried out using blood. The CDR3 bases are TGTGCCAGCAGCCACCGACAGATTTACAGGGAGAGCTCCTATAATTCACCCCTCCACTTT. Amino acids: CASSHRQIYRESSYNSPLHF.